This TCR beta chain was sequenced in a study of monozygotic twins with inflammatory bowel disease. This CDR3 has 14 amino acids. Germline V gene sequence: CDR1 SGHRS, CDR2 YFSETQ. The total RNA came straight from whole blood, and T cells were not sorted beforehand. Using TCRalpha and TCRbeta cDNA, the researchers carried out two nested PCRs that lasted approximately 16 and 10 cycles. TCRdb reworked the 5' RACE reads into one entry per CDR3 protein, no DNA. Across 350,000 to 400,000 distinct CDR3 sequences, the top ten clones capture around 2.6% of the sample. General observations from the study: The study found lower TCRbeta diversity (inverse Simpson) in IBD patients than in healthy co-twins. Fewer shared clonotypes with others were found in IBD patients than in healthy twins, especially with disease activity.

For this clonotype: Its antigen is unidentified.

Sequencing used blood. The chain couples TRBV5-1 to TRBJ2-2; with no DNA, the TCRdb D assignment of TRBD1 cannot be verified. The TCR comes from a human donor with ulcerative colitis or Crohn's disease, or a healthy co-twin of an affected twin (not recorded which). The CDR3 sequence is CASSLVQDPGELFF.